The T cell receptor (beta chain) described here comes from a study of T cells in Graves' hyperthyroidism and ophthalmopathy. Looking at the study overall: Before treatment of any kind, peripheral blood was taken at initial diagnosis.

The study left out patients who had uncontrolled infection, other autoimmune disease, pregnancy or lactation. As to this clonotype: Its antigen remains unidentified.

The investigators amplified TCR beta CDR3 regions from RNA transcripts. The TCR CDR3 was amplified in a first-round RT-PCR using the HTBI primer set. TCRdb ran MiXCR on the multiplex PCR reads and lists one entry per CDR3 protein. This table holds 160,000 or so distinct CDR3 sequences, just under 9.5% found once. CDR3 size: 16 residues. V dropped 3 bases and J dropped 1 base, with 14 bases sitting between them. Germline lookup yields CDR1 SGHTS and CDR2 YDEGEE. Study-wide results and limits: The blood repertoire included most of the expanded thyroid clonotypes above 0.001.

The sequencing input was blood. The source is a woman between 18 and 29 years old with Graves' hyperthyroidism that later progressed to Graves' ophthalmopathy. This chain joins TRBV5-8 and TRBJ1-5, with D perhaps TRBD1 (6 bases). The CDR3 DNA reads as TGTGCCAGCAGCTCAACAGGGAAGTTAAGCAATCAGCCCCAGCATTTT. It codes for CASSSTGKLSNQPQHF.